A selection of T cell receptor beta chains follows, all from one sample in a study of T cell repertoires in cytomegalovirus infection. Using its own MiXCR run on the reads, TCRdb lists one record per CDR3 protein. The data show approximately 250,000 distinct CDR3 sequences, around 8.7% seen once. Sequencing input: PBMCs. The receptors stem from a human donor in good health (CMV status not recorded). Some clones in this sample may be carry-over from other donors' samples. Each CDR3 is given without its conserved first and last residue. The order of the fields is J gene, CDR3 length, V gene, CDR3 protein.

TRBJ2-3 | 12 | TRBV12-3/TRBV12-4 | ASSFLGSTDTQY
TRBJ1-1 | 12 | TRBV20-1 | SARDPVLNTEAF
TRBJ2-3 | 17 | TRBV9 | ASTPGYGFAGMATDTQY
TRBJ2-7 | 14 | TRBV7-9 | ASSRGAGGFSYEQY
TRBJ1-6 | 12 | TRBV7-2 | ASSFKGLNSPLH
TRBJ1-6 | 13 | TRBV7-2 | ASSSRGTDNSPLH
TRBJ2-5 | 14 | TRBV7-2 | ASSLRGAAQQETQY
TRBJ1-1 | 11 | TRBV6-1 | ASSETAERGAF
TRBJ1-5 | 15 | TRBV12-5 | ASGPAVGQASNQPQH
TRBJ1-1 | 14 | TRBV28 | ASSLGLTRLNTEAF
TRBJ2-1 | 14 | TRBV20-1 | SASKSGLAGDPEQF
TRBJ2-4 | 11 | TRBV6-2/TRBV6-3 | ASSSGRENIQY
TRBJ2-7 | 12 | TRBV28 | ASSWSGGAPEQY
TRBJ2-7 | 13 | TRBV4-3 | ASSQGPGGTYEQY
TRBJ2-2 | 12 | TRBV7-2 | ASSFRALTAELF
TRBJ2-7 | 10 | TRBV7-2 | ASSLAGIEQY